The 9 T cell receptor beta chains below all came from one sample that was sequenced in a study of regulatory T cells in long-lasting Graves disease. For TCR beta, libraries came from iRepertoire HTBI primers and Arm-PCR of CDR3 regions. TCRdb fed the multiplex PCR reads into MiXCR, producing one record per CDR3 protein. The profile shows 440,000 or so distinct CDR3 sequences, around 17% of them singletons. Time point defined: newly diagnosed GD, antithyroid drugs for less than 3 months. Researchers made the TCR library from RNA that was extracted from PBMCs. This same sample was also part of a study on T cells in Graves' hyperthyroidism and ophthalmopathy.

Sample: peripheral blood mononuclear cells (PBMCs), taken at new diagnosis, from a patient treated with antithyroid drugs. These receptors were collected from a woman aged 30 to 39 with Graves disease.

Worth noting for this clonotype: An end of the junction differs from the germline gene, which may be a read error. This chain uses TRBV24-1 with TRBJ2-5; D ambiguous. Germline CDR1 KGHDR, CDR2 SFDVKD. The CDR3 runs 13 residues. As DNA, the CDR3 is TGTGCCACCAGTGTCGAAGCCTCGGAGACCCAGCACTTC. Its protein is CATSVEASETQHF.

This clonotype has at least ten counts. This chain connects TRBV12-3 or TRBV12-4 to TRBJ2-1; unclear D gene. The CDR3 spans 11 residues. With 7 bases removed from V and 14 bases from J, the gap between germline ends came to 15 bases. CDR3 loop: CASKQGFRKFF. The CDR3, as DNA: TGTGCCAGCAAGCAAGGTTTCCGCAAGTTCTTC.

This clonotype was recorded many times. This rearrangement joins TRBV7-9 to TRBJ1-5, with D maybe TRBD1 (6 bases). Trimming pared 5 bases from V and 5 bases from J, leaving 16 bases between. Germline V gene data show CDR1 as SEHNR and CDR2 as FQNEAQ (reference sequence). The CDR3 is made up of 15 amino acids. The CDR3 bases are TGTGCCAGCAGCCGGGACACGCCAGGGGATCAGCCCCAGCATTTT. It encodes CASSRDTPGDQPQHF. Combining the CDR3 with reference TRBV7-9 and TRBJ1-5 gives the whole variable domain DTGVSQNPRHKITKRGQNVTFRCDPISEHNRLYWYRQTLGQGPEFLTYFQNEAQLEKSRLLSDRFSAERPKGSFSTLEIQRTEQGDSAMYLCASSRDTPGDQPQHFGDGTRLSIL.

A note on this clonotype: The CDR3 does not end in the conserved phenylalanine or tryptophan, so this is likely a read error. This chain uses TRBV20-1 with TRBJ2-5; 12 nucleotides agree with TRBD1. CDR3 size: 14 residues. Germline V gene sequence: CDR1 DFQATT, CDR2 SNEGSKA (reference sequence). V lost 6 bases, J lost 5 bases, and 7 bases stayed unmatched. CDR3 protein: CSAMGQGARETQYL. CDR3 nucleotide sequence: TGCAGTGCCATGGGACAGGGGGCGCGGGAGACCCAGTACCTC.

Ten or more counts support this clonotype. The chain links TRBV7-9 to TRBJ1-5, with D possibly matching TRBD1 (6 bases). Germline values: CDR1 SEHNR, CDR2 FQNEAQ (reference sequence). Trimming stripped 5 bases from V and 5 bases from J, with 16 bases between. The CDR3 consists of 15 residues. CDR3 bases: TGTGCCAGCAGCACTAGCGCGACAGGTGATCAGCCCCAGCATTTT. Translated: CASSTSATGDQPQHF.

A few counts support this clonotype. The CDR3 sequence is CASSTRTGLRNGYTF. The DNA for the CDR3 is TGCGCCAGCAGCACTCGGACAGGGCTCAGGAATGGCTACACCTTC. J is TRBJ1-2 and V is TRBV4-1; 8 bases map to TRBD1. Germline lookup yields CDR1 MGHRA and CDR2 YSYEKL. CDR3 length equals 15 residues. The V and J ends lost 5 bases and 6 bases, in that order; junction bases with no gene match: 11.

There are a few counts of this clonotype. V gene TRBV4-2 combines with J gene TRBJ2-6; 11 bases fit TRBD2. V gave up 11 bases and J gave up 0 bases; unmatched junction bases: 6. This CDR3 contains 16 residues. CDR1 and CDR2 from the germline V gene are LGHNA and YNFKEQ. CDR3 in DNA: TGTGCCGCCGGGCTAGCGGGAGGCTCTGGGGCCAACGTCCTGACTTTC. Translated: CAAGLAGGSGANVLTF.

In its sample, this clonotype was seen a few times. The CDR3 DNA reads as TGTGCCAGCAGTCTCTTTCTAGCGGCCTACAATGAGCAGTTCTTC. This gives the protein CASSLFLAAYNEQFF. J is TRBJ2-1 and V is TRBV6-1; 7 nucleotides agree with TRBD2. From germline, CDR1 is MNHNS and CDR2 SASEGT. The CDR3 contains 15 residues. After removal of 5 bases from V and 2 bases from J, the junction contained 6 bases not matched to a gene.

This clonotype occurred many times. This chain connects TRBV30 to TRBJ2-4; D ambiguous. V shed 2 bases and J shed 1 base, with 9 bases lying between them. The CDR3 runs to 14 residues. Germline lookup yields CDR1 GTSNPN and CDR2 SVGIG (reference sequence). This CDR3 reads CAWSWERAKNIQYF. The CDR3 region has the DNA TGTGCCTGGAGTTGGGAAAGGGCCAAAAACATTCAGTACTTC.